This paragraph covers one T cell receptor beta chain sequence. Those who served as multiple sclerosis controls were treatment-naive patients with stable or active relapsing-remitting disease. This CDR3 has 15 residues. V was clipped by 3 bases and J by 0 bases, with 12 bases between them. This sample was taken from a study of CD8 T cells in Susac syndrome. The RNA, 0.5 to 1 ug, was put through reverse transcription using random hexamers. By means of immunoSEQ multiplex PCR, TCR beta CDR3 spanning 54 Vbeta and 13 Jbeta underwent amplification. TCRdb re-called the immunoSEQ multiplex PCR reads through MiXCR, storing one row per CDR3 protein. The sample holds fewer than 350,000 distinct CDR3 sequences, roughly 85% seen once.

Sequencing used CD8+ T cells from PBMCs. This sequence joins TRBV12-3 or TRBV12-4 and TRBJ2-7; D possibly uses TRBD1 or TRBD2 (6 bases each). This sequence originates from a human donor with multiple sclerosis. The CDR3 DNA follows: TGTGCCAGCAGTTTCCTAGGGGGGTTCTCCTACGAGCAGTACTTC. Its protein is CASSFLGGFSYEQYF.